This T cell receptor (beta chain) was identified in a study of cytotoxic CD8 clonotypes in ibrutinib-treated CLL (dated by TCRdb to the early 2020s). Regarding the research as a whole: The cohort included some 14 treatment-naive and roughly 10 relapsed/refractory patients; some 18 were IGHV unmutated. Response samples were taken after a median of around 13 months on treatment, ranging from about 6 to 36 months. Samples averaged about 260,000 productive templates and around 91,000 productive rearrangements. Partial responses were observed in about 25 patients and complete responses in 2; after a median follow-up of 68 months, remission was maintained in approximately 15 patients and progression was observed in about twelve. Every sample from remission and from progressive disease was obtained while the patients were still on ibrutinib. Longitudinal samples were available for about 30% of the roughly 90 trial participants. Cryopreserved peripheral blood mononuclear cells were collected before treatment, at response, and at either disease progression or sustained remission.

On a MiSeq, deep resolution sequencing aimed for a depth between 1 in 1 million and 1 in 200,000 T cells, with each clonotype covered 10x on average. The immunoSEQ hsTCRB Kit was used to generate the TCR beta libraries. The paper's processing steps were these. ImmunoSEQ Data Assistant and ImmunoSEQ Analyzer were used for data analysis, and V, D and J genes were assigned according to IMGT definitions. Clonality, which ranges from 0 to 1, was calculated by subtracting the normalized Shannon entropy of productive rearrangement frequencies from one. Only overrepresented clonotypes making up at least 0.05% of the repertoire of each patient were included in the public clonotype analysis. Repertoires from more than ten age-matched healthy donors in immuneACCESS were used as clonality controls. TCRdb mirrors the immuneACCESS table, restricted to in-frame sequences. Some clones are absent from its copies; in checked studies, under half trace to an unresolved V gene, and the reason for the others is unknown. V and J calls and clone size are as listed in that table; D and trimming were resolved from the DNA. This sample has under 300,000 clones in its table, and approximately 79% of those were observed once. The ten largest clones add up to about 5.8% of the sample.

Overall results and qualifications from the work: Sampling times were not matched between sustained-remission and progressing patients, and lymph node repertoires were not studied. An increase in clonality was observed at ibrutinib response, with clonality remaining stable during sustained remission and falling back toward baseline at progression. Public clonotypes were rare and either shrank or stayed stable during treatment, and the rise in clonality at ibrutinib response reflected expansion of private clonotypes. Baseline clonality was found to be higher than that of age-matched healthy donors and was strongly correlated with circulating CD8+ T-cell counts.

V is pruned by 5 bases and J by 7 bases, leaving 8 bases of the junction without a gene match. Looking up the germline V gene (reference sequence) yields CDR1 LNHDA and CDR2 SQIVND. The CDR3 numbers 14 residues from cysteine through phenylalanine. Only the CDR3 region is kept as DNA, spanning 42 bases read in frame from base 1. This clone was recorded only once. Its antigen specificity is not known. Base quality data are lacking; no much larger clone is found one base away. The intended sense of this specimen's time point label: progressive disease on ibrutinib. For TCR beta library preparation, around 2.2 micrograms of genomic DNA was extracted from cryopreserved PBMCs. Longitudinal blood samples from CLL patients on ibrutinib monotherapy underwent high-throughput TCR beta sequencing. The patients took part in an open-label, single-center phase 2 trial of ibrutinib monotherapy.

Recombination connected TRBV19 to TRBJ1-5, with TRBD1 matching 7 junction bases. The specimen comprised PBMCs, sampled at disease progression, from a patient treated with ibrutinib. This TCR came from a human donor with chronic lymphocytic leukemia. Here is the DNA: TGTGCCAGTAGTCTCAGGGTAGGGGGCCAGCCCCAGCATTTT. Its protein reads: CASSLRVGGQPQHF.